Following are 10 T cell receptor beta chains from one sample sequenced in a study of T-cell memory formation after mild COVID-19. TCRdb re-called the 5' RACE reads with MiXCR, one entry per CDR3 protein. The sample has some 350,000 distinct CDR3 sequences; approximately 15% are singletons. Sequenced sample: PBMCs or a T cell subset sorted from them (not recorded which). The receptors here all came from a man younger than 35 who had mild COVID-19 (a few samples of this study predate the infection). Cell type and time point are not known.

This chain uses TRBV20-1 with TRBJ2-1; the D is unclear. The CDR3 is 15 amino acids. V lost 0 bases to trimming and J lost 8 bases, with 17 bases between them. Germline CDR1 and CDR2: DFQATT and SNEGSKA (reference sequence). The CDR3 coding sequence is TGCAGTGCTAGAGACCCCTTCAGGAAGGTAGATGAGCAGTTCTTC. Translation gives CSARDPFRKVDEQFF.

This clonotype was observed a handful of times. The junction departs from germline at one end; a sequencing error may be responsible. In DNA, the CDR3 is TGCGCCACCAGCTATAACCAGGGAAATGAGCAGTTCTTC. This gives the protein CATSYNQGNEQFF. V and J are TRBV5-1 and TRBJ2-1; D is perhaps TRBD1 (5 bases). CDR1 is SGHRS and CDR2 is YFSETQ in the germline V gene. The CDR3 totals 13 residues.

The chain links TRBV24-1 to TRBJ1-5; D remains unclear. CDR3 length equals 11 residues. Germline CDR1 is KGHDR and CDR2 is SFDVKD. V was trimmed by 10 bases and J by 6 bases, leaving 9 bases between them. The CDR3 here is CATIAGQPQHF. CDR3 nucleotides: TGTGCCACAATCGCAGGTCAGCCCCAGCATTTT.

This rearrangement joins TRBV15 to TRBJ2-1; D call uncertain. Germline CDR1 reads LNHNV; CDR2 reads YYDKDF (reference sequence). The CDR3 totals 13 residues. Trimming shortened V by 5 bases and J by 0 bases, and 5 bases separated the two germline ends. The CDR3 sequence: CATSPISYNEQFF. The CDR3 nucleotides are TGTGCCACCAGCCCTATCTCCTACAATGAGCAGTTCTTC.

The rearrangement uses TRBV7-6 and TRBJ1-5; D is uncertain. Germline V CDR1 and CDR2: SGHVS, FNYEAQ. Between the trimmed V and J ends, which lost 3 bases and 4 bases, there was a span of 10 bases. The CDR3 sequence is 14 residues long. Here the CDR3 DNA reads TGTGCCAGCAGCTTGAGGGCCAGAAATCAGCCCCAGCATTTT. It yields the protein CASSLRARNQPQHF.

This clonotype was observed a few times. This rearrangement joins TRBV7-2 to TRBJ2-5; either TRBD1 or TRBD2 may fit D (6 bases each). The CDR3 is 17 residues long. The ends were cut back, 5 bases at V and 6 bases at J, with 25 bases in the middle. The germline V gene encodes CDR1 SGHTA and CDR2 FQGNSA. This chain's CDR3 is CASSVDAAPGAQKTQYF. In DNA form, the CDR3 reads TGTGCCAGCAGCGTGGATGCAGCTCCGGGGGCGCAAAAGACCCAGTACTTC.

This clonotype was seen many times. V gene TRBV7-2 combines with J gene TRBJ2-5; 8 nucleotides match TRBD2. The CDR3 covers 13 residues. The trim removed 5 bases at V and 5 bases at J, leaving 4 bases unmatched. Germline values: CDR1 SGHTA, CDR2 FQGNSA. CDR3 nucleotide sequence: TGTGCCAGCAGCCCCAGACTAGCGGAGACCCAGTACTTC. Its protein is CASSPRLAETQYF.

V usage is TRBV29-1 and J usage is TRBJ2-7; no firm D call. CDR3 length equals 12 residues. CDR1 SQVTM and CDR2 ANQGSEA come from the germline V gene. Trimming cost V 1 base and J 5 bases, with 9 bases left between them. This chain's CDR3 is CSVEASVHEQYF. CDR3 coding DNA: TGCAGCGTTGAAGCCAGTGTCCACGAGCAGTACTTC.

The V gene is TRBV7-2, the J gene TRBJ2-1; 9 positions match TRBD1. Germline trimming cut 3 bases from V and 5 bases from J; bases unmatched to any gene: 2. The CDR3 spans 14 residues. Germline CDR1 reads SGHTA; CDR2 reads FQGNSA. CDR3 nucleotide sequence: TGTGCCAGCAGCTTGGGGACAGGGCACAATGAGCAGTTCTTC. Translation: CASSLGTGHNEQFF.

V gene TRBV4-1 combines with J gene TRBJ2-5; D is uncertain. CDR1 and CDR2 (germline): MGHRA, YSYEKL. CDR3 length: 14 amino acids. V was pared by 3 bases and J by 5 bases, with 13 bases between. CDR3 DNA: TGCGCCAGCAGCCAGACGGCGTTAGTCGAGACCCAGTACTTC. It is translated as CASSQTALVETQYF.